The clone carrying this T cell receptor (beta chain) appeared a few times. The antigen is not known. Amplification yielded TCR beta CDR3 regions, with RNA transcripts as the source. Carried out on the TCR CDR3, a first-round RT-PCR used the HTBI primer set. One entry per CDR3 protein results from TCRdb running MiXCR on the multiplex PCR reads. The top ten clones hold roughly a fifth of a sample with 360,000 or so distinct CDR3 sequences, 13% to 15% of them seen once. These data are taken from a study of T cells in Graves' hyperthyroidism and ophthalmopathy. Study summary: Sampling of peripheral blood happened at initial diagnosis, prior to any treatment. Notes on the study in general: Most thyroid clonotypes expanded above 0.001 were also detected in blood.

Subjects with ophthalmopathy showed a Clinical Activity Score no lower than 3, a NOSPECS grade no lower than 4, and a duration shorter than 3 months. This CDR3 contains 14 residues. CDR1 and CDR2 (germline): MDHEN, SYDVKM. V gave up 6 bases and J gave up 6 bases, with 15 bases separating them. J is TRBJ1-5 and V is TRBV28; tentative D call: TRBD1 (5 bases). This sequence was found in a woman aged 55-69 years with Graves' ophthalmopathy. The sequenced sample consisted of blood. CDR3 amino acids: CASRRDPLGQPQHF. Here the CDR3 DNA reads TGTGCCAGCAGGAGGGACCCTTTGGGTCAGCCCCAGCATTTT.